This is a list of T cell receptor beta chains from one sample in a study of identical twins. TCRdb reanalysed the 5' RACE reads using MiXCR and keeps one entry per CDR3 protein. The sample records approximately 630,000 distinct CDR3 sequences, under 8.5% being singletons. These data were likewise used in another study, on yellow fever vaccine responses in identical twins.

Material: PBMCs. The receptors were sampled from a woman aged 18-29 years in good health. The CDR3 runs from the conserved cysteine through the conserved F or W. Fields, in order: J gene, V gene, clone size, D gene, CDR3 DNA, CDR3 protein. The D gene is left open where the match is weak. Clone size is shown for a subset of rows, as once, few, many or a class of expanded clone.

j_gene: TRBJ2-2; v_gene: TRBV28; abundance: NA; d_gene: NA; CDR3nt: TGTGCCGCCTGCCGCCTAACCAACACCGGGGAGCTGTTTTTT; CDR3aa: CAACRLTNTGELFF
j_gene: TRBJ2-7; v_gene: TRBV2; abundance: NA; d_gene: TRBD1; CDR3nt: TGTGCCAGCAGTGCTTTATGGGACAGGGTATCCTACGAGCAGTACTTC; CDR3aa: CASSALWDRVSYEQYF
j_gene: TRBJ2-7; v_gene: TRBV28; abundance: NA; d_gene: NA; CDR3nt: TGTGCCAGCACCCCGGAGGGGACCGAGCACTACTTC; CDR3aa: CASTPEGTEHYF
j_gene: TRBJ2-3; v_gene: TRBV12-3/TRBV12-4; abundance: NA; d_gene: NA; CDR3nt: TGTGCCAGCGCCTTGGGGCGAGGCACAGATACGCAGTATTTT; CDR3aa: CASALGRGTDTQYF
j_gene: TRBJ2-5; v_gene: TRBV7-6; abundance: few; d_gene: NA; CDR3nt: TGTGCCAGCAGCTTAATGAGTTCCCAAGAGACCCAGTACTTC; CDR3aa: CASSLMSSQETQYF
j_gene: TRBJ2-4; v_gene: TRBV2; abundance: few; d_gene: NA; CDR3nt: TGTGCCAGCAAACCCGGGGGCGGGGGTTCGCTGGCCAAAAACATTCAGTACTTC; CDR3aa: CASKPGGGGSLAKNIQYF
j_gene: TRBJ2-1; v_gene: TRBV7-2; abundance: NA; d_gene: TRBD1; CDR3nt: TGTGCCAGCAGCTTAGAGGGACAGGGGTTGGGTGAGCAGTTCTTC; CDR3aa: CASSLEGQGLGEQFF
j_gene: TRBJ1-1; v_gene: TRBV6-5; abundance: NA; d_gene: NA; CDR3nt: TGTGCCAGCAGTTACTCTGCAGGGATGAACACTGAAGCTTTCTTT; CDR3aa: CASSYSAGMNTEAFF
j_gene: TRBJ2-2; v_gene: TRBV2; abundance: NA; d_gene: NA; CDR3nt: TGTGCCAGCACCGGCTCCCGGGAGCTGTTTTTT; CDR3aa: CASTGSRELFF
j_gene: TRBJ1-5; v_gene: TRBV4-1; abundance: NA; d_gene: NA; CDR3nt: TGCGCCAGCAGCCAGAAAGAACAGCCCCAGCAGTTT; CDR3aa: CASSQKEQPQQF
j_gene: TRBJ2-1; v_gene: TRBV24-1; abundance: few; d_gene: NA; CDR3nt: TGTGCCACCAGTGATTTGTCCCGTGGCGTGGAGCAGTTCTTC; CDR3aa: CATSDLSRGVEQFF
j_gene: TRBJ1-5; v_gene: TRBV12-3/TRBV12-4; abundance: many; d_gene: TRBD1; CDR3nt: TGTGCCAGCAGTTTCGGGACAGGCGGTCAGCCCCAGCATTTT; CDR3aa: CASSFGTGGQPQHF
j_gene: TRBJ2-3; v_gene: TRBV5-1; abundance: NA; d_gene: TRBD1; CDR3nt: TGCGCCAGCAGCACCGGGACAGGATTCACAGATACGCAGTATTTT; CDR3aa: CASSTGTGFTDTQYF
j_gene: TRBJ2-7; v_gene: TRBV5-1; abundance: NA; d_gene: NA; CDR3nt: TGCGCCAGCAGCCCGATCGGGGAGACCTACGAGCAGTACTTC; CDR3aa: CASSPIGETYEQYF
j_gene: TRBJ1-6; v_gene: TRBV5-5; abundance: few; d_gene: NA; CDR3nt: TGTGCCAGCAGCCGGAGCGGGCCTGATTCACCCCTCCACTTT; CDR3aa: CASSRSGPDSPLHF
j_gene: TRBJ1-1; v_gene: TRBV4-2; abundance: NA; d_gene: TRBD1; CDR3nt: TGTGCCAGCAGCCAAACCCGACAGGGCTTCCGGACTGAAGCTTTCTTT; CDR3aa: CASSQTRQGFRTEAFF
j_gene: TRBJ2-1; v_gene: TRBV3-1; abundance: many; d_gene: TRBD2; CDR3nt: TGTGCCAGCAGCCAAGATCCGCTAGCGGTATACAATGAGCAGTTCTTC; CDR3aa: CASSQDPLAVYNEQFF
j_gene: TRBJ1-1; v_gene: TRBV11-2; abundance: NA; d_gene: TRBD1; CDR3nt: TGTGCCAGCAGCTTATGGACAGGGGACCCTGAAGCTTTCTTT; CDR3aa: CASSLWTGDPEAFF
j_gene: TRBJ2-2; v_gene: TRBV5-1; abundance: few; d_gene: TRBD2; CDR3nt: TGCGCCAGCAGCTTGGCCAGGGTCGTAGTGGCGGGAGTTTCGACCGGGGAGCTGTTTTTT; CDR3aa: CASSLARVVVAGVSTGELFF
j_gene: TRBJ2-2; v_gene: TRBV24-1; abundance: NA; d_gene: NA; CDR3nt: TGTGCCACCAGTGAGGGGATTAACACCGGGGAGCTGTTTTTT; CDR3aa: CATSEGINTGELFF
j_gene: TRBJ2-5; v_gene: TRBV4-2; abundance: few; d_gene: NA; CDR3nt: TGTGCCAGCAGCCAAGATTCCGGGATGGAGACCCAGTACTTC; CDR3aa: CASSQDSGMETQYF
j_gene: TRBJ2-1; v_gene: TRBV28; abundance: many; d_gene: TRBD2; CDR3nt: TGTGCCAGCAGTTCCGGGGCTAGCGGGGACAATGAGCAGTTCTTC; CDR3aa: CASSSGASGDNEQFF
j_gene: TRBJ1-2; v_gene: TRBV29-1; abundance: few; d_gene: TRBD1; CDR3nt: TGCAGCGTTGAGTGGCCGGACAGGCGGGGCTACACCTTC; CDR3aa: CSVEWPDRRGYTF
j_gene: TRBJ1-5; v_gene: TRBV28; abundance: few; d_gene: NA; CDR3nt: TGTGCCAGCAGTTTTTCAGGGGTCAGCAATCAGCCCCAGCATTTT; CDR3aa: CASSFSGVSNQPQHF
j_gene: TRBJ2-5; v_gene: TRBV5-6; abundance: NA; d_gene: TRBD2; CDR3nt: TGTGCCAGCAAGATGGTAGCGGGAGGACGAGAGACCCAGTACTTC; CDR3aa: CASKMVAGGRETQYF
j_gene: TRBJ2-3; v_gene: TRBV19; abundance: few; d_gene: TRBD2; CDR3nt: TGTGCCAGTAGTCCACCGGGACTAGCGCAGTACACAGATACGCAGTATTTT; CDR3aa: CASSPPGLAQYTDTQYF
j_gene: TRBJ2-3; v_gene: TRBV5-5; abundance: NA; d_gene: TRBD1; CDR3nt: TGTGCCAGCAGCGAACAGGGGTGGGGCACAGATACGCAGTATTTT; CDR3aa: CASSEQGWGTDTQYF
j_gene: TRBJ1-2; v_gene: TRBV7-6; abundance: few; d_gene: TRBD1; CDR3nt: TGTGCCAGCAGCCCAGCAAACCAGGGGGTAAATGGCTACACCTTC; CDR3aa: CASSPANQGVNGYTF
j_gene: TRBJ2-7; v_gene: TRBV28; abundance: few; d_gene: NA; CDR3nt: TGTGCCAGCAGACAGGGAGCTCGCGAGCAGTACTTC; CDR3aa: CASRQGAREQYF
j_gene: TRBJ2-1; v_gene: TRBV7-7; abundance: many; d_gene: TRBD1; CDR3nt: TGTGCCAGCAGCCGTTCAGGGGGAAATGAGCAGTTCTTC; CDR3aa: CASSRSGGNEQFF
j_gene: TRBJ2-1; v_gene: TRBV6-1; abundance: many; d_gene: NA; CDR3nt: TGTGCCAGCAGTGAACGGGTCGGAAGAGGGACCTCCTACAATGAGCAGTTCTTC; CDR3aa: CASSERVGRGTSYNEQFF